This T cell receptor (beta chain) was recovered during a study of human T cells and chemical hapten exposure (dated by TCRdb to the early 2020s). Background for the entire study: For sensitization, 2% DPC in acetone was applied to a roughly 2 cm by roughly 2 cm area of upper inner arm skin. Throughout the approximately 26-week study period, patients were also given weekly therapeutic DPC doses on the scalp. Patch testing was done on the upper back using Finn chambers containing 0.01% DPC, and results were scored after 6 days according to International Contact Dermatitis Research Group standards. Most of the patients in the cohort were female, and the cohort covered alopecia areata with under or over 50% scalp involvement, alopecia totalis and alopecia universalis. Libraries were pooled for sequencing, and per-sample TCR yields varied mainly because of small differences in library volumes within the pool. Peripheral blood TCR repertoire changes were tracked in vivo in alopecia patients during primary and secondary sensitization to the hapten diphenylcyclopropenone (DPC). Blood samples were taken from patients before sensitization (week 0) and then at 2, 6 and about 24 weeks after DPC sensitization. About 28 alopecia patients gave blood for TCR sequencing at one to four time points (pre-sensitization, 2, 6 and 24 weeks).

Library construction relied on RACE. The instrument given in TCRdb is NextSeq 500. Library preparation attached unique molecular identifiers to individual cDNA molecules for quantitative, reproducible TCR counting. Each blood RNA sample was used to sequence both TCR alpha and TCR beta chains. In the paper's pipeline: Samples had a median of about 96,000 TCRs, with a range from roughly 23,224 to 700,000. V, J and CDR3 annotation of the TCR reads was performed with the Decombinator software suite. Every sample was subsampled to the same number of TCRs (28,000) for the PS versus PT1 abundance plots. Expanded TCRs were defined as absent before sensitization and observed at least eight times at the 2-week time point. TCRdb's own reprocessing of the public reads used fastp at Q25 and MiXCR and kept productive beta chains. Records with the same CDR3 protein are collapsed into one entry carrying the most frequent genes and DNA. TCRdb's processing, not the study's, gives the V and J calls here. The table for this sample lists roughly 100,000 distinct CDR3 sequences; less than 45% of them were counted only once. Together, the top ten hold less than 3% of the sample.

Taken with the paper, the label for time point translates to: patch test 3, about 24 weeks after DPC sensitization. In light of the paper, this sample's treatment or condition label describes: therapeutic diphenylcyclopropenone sensitization with weekly scalp DPC. At every patch-test visit, the blood draw took place before the patch test was put on. Patients were eligible if aged 18 to 70, diagnosed with alopecia and judged suitable for DPC therapy, and pregnant patients were excluded. Total RNA was isolated from unfractionated whole blood collected in Tempus Blood RNA tubes. This clonotype occurred a few times. What this receptor recognizes is not known. No much larger clone exists at a distance of one base, and base qualities are not known. On the study overall, not on this receptor specifically: The number of TCRs above 1 in 1000 frequency did not change with DPC sensitization; there was no evidence of global repertoire structure alterations. After repeated subsampling, changes were observed in the strength of the expansion versus patch-test correlation and in the threshold at which the correlation became significant. All patients had alopecia, a presumed autoimmune disease, so their immune response might differ from that of healthy individuals. The number of PT1 expanded TCRs positively correlated with patch test score, significant at thresholds 8, 16 and 32 but not 4. Compared with pre-sensitization or healthy control sets, expanded TCRs formed significantly more large CDR3 similarity clusters, which is consistent with antigen-driven responses.

The CDR3 holds 14 amino acids from the cysteine to the phenylalanine. Here the CDR3 DNA is all that survives: 42 bases in frame from base 1. Via the germline V gene, CDR1 is MNHNS and CDR2 SASEGT. V loses 7 bases, J loses 6 bases, and the germline ends lie 16 bases apart. The chain links TRBV6-1 with TRBJ1-5; TRBD1 could be the D gene, as 5 bases match. The receptor comes from a middle-aged man with alopecia areata. Some clones in this sample may be carry-over from other donors' samples. Sequences were derived from whole blood, sampled in connection with sensitization to the hapten diphenylcyclopropenone (DPC). The DNA sequence is as follows: TGTGCCAGCACCATGGGTCAGGGCAGTCAGCCCCAGCATTTT. Translation gives CASTMGQGSQPQHF.